The entry below gives a single TCR beta chain sequence along with its context. These data belong to a study of T cells of healthy individuals. TCRdb reprocessed the 5' RACE reads via MiXCR and lists one record per CDR3 protein. The data contain approximately 100,000 distinct CDR3 sequences, 17% of them seen just once; the ten biggest clones take up around 6.5%. The CDR3 spans 14 residues. The V and J ends lost 3 bases and 6 bases, in that order; junction bases with no gene match: 2. This sequence joins TRBV12-3 or TRBV12-4 and TRBJ2-3; TRBD2 matches at 11 bases. The clonotype comes from a human donor in good health. CDR3 nucleotides: TGTGCCAGCAGTTTTAGCGGGGGGGGGGATACGCAGTATTTT. This translates into CASSFSGGGDTQYF.